This T cell receptor (beta chain) is drawn from a study of PD-1 blockade in classical Hodgkin lymphoma. Trimming pared 7 bases from V and 1 base from J, leaving 14 bases between. This CDR3 has 14 amino acids. In germline, CDR1 is SEHNR, CDR2 FQNEAQ (reference sequence). In its sample, this clone was seen once. Its antigen is still unknown. The repertoire was sequenced with immunoSEQ multiplex PCR; TCRdb's copy has only in-frame clones and lacks some. The repertoire holds about 39,000 clones, with almost 90% as singletons. Each patient experienced a relapse that followed autologous stem cell transplantation, and brentuximab vedotin exposure varied. Findings of the study overall: As was reported, newly diagnosed patients showed lower baseline TCR diversity than healthy donors did. Repertoire differences lack defined causes, possibly disease activity or prior therapy.

The sequence was collected from a human donor with classical Hodgkin lymphoma. Here the sequenced sample was peripheral blood mononuclear cells (PBMCs), taken at baseline. The chain has TRBV7-9 and TRBJ2-7; D uncertain. The CDR3 spells CASNPGSDSYEQYF. Here the CDR3 DNA reads TGTGCCAGCAATCCCGGTTCCGATTCCTACGAGCAGTACTTC. Using reference TRBV7-9 and TRBJ2-7 for the parts outside the CDR3, the full variable domain is DTGVSQNPRHKITKRGQNVTFRCDPISEHNRLYWYRQTLGQGPEFLTYFQNEAQLEKSRLLSDRFSAERPKGSFSTLEIQRTEQGDSAMYLCASNPGSDSYEQYFGPGTRLTVT.